The entry that follows covers one TCR beta chain sequence. This specimen comes from a study of blood T cell repertoires in COVID-19. About the study: The cDNA or gDNA used as material had been derived from T cells, B-cell-depleted T cells, or PBMCs.

Original processing methods: Reference gene primer amplification gave estimated nucleated cell counts. The table came from immunoSEQ multiplex PCR; TCRdb's copy has only in-frame clones and leaves some out. From that table come the V and J calls and clone size; the DNA was used to work out D and trimming. The profile shows about 170,000 clones, 84% of them singletons. This sequence was found in a man aged 40-55 years who had recovered from COVID-19. The sequencing input was peripheral blood.

This chain's CDR3 is CASSWTGLENTIYF. CDR3 in DNA: TGTGCCAGCAGCTGGACAGGTCTTGAAAACACCATATATTTT. V and J are TRBV5-6 and TRBJ1-3; 7 nucleotides align to TRBD1. CDR1 and CDR2 (germline): SGHDT, YYEEEE. The CDR3 runs to 14 residues. After removal of 3 bases from V and 6 bases from J, the junction contained 6 bases not matched to a gene.